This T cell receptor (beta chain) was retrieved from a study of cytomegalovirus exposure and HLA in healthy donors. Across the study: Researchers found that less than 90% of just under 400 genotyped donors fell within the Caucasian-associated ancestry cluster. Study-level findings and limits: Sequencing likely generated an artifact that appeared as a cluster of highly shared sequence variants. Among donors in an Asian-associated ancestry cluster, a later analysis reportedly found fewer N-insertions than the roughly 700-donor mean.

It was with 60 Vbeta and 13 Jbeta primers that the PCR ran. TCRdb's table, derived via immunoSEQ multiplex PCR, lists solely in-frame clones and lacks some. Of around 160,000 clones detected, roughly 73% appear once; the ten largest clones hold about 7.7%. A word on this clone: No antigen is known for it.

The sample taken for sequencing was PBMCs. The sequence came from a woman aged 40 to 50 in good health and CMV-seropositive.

Here the CDR3 reads CASSVGLGTYEQYF. The CDR3 DNA reads TGTGCCAGCAGCGTAGGACTAGGAACCTACGAGCAGTACTTC. The chain combines TRBV9 with TRBJ2-5; the D gene is possibly TRBD2 (6 bases). The assigned J gene may be wrong: the sequence end matches TRBJ2-7 better. CDR3 size: 14 residues. Per germline, CDR1 SGDLS and CDR2 YYNGEE.